These T cell receptor beta chains were read from a single sample in a study of blood T cell repertoires in COVID-19. Measured with immunoSEQ multiplex PCR; TCRdb has only the in-frame clones, and not every one. Counted here are about 340,000 clones, roughly 90% occurring once; the ten biggest clones make up less than 20%. The sequenced material came from PBMCs or T cells enriched from blood (not recorded which). These receptors originate from a woman younger than 45 who had recovered from COVID-19. Each CDR3 is given with its conserved first and last residue. The D gene is left open where the match is weak. Rows may omit the clone size; those that give it use once, few, many or a size class.

>14|TRBV29-1|TRBJ2-7|.|.
TGCAGCGTCAGGGCCTCCTTGCCACCCCACGAGCAGTACTTC
CSVRASLPPHEQYF
>14|TRBV5-5|TRBJ1-1|.|.
TGTGCCAGCAGCTCGGACAGAATGAACACTGAAGCTTTCTTT
CASSSDRMNTEAFF
>12|TRBV29-1|TRBJ1-1|.|.
TGCAGCGCCGCACAGGGAGACACTGAAGCTTTCTTT
CSAAQGDTEAFF
>15|TRBV5-1|TRBJ1-2|.|.
TGCGCCAGCAGCCGACACGACCAGGGCGACTATGGCTACACCTTC
CASSRHDQGDYGYTF
>17|TRBV10-1|TRBJ1-2|TRBD1|.
TGCGCCAGCATGAGGGGGCGGACGGAATCAGCTAACTATGGCTACACCTTC
CASMRGRTESANYGYTF
>14|TRBV4-2|TRBJ1-4|.|.
TGTGCCAGCAGCCAAGAAGGGGATAATGAAAAACTGTTTTTT
CASSQEGDNEKLFF
>14|TRBV19|TRBJ1-6|.|.
TGTGCCAGTAGCCAACCAGGCTCTAATTCACCCCTCCACTTT
CASSQPGSNSPLHF
>11|TRBV30|TRBJ1-1|.|.
TGTGCCTGGAGTGGGGCAGGGCCAGCTTTCTTT
CAWSGAGPAFF
>14|TRBV30|TRBJ1-6|.|once
TGTGCCTGGTCTGGAGGACAGTCTAATTCACCCCTCCACTTT
CAWSGGQSNSPLHF
>17|TRBV28|TRBJ2-1|TRBD2|once
TGTGCCAGCAGTCTCGGGACTAGCGGGAGAAATTACAATGAGCAGTTCTTC
CASSLGTSGRNYNEQFF
>14|TRBV11-2|TRBJ1-1|TRBD1|.
TGTGCCAGCAGCACGAGACAGGGGAACACTGAAGCTTTCTTT
CASSTRQGNTEAFF
>15|TRBV5-1|TRBJ1-3|.|.
TGCGCCAGCAGCTTGGGGACAGATGCTGGAAACACCATATATTTT
CASSLGTDAGNTIYF
>19|TRBV5-1|TRBJ1-6|.|.
TGCGCCAGCAGCTCCCGGTTGGGGAACAGCCCTGGAGGCAATTCACCCCTCCACTTT
CASSSRLGNSPGGNSPLHF
>12|TRBV28|TRBJ1-6|.|.
TGTGCCAGCAGTTTGAGTGATTCACCCCTCCACTTT
CASSLSDSPLHF
>16|TRBV5-1|TRBJ2-5|TRBD2|.
TGCGCCAGCAGCCTGGGAGTAGCGGGGGGCCAAGAGACCCAGTACTTC
CASSLGVAGGQETQYF
>17|TRBV5-5|TRBJ2-3|TRBD2|.
TGTGCCAGCAGCCTCCGACTGAGCGGGGGGCAGGCAGATACGCAGTATTTT
CASSLRLSGGQADTQYF
>14|TRBV7-3|TRBJ2-3|TRBD2|.
TGTGCCAGCAGCGTCGGGACTAGCGGTGATACGCAGTATTTT
CASSVGTSGDTQYF
>15|TRBV19|TRBJ2-6|.|.
TGTGCCAGTAGGCCCAGGGGGGTAGGGGCCAACGTCCTGACTTTC
CASRPRGVGANVLTF
>14|TRBV28|TRBJ2-7|.|.
TGTGCCAGCAGCTCGGCCCCACTAACCTACGAGCAGTACTTC
CASSSAPLTYEQYF
>16|TRBV6-1|TRBJ2-7|TRBD1|.
TGTGCCAGCAGTGAATTATGGGGACAGGGGGGGTACGAGCAGTACTTC
CASSELWGQGGYEQYF
>15|TRBV6-5|TRBJ2-7|TRBD1|.
TGTGCCAGCAGTCCGCGAGGGACAGGGGGAGGCGAGCAGTACTTC
CASSPRGTGGGEQYF
>17|TRBV19|TRBJ2-3|TRBD1|once
TGTGCCAGTAGACCATTACCCCGACAGGGGGAGACAGATACGCAGTATTTT
CASRPLPRQGETDTQYF
>14|TRBV6-5|TRBJ1-6|.|once
TGTGCCAGCAGTTTAGCAGACGTAAATTCACCCCTCCACTTT
CASSLADVNSPLHF
>16|TRBV2|TRBJ1-3|.|.
TGTGCCAGCAGTGAACAGGGTCTTCCGAATGGAAACACCATATATTTT
CASSEQGLPNGNTIYF
>11|TRBV7-6|TRBJ2-5|.|.
TGTGCCAGCAGCGAGCAAGAGACCCAGTACTTC
CASSEQETQYF
>14|TRBV5-1|TRBJ1-6|TRBD1|.
TGCGCCAGCAGCCCCGGACAGGGGAATTCACCCCTCCACTTT
CASSPGQGNSPLHF
>12|TRBV28|TRBJ2-7|TRBD2|.
TGTGCCAGCATAGGACTAGTCGACGAGCAGTACTTC
CASIGLVDEQYF
>12|TRBV7-2|TRBJ2-1|.|.
TGTGCCAGCAGCCCCCAGGGAAATGAGCAGTTCTTC
CASSPQGNEQFF
>11|TRBV12-3/TRBV12-4|TRBJ2-7|TRBD1|.
TGTGCCAGCGGGACAGCTTACGAGCAGTACTTC
CASGTAYEQYF
>15|TRBV5-1|TRBJ2-5|TRBD1|.
TGCGCCAGCAGCTCCCAGGGGGTGCGTGTAGAGACCCAGTACTTC
CASSSQGVRVETQYF
>14|TRBV6-5|TRBJ2-7|TRBD1|.
TGTGCCAGCAGTTACAAGGGGGCGACTTACGAGCAGTACTTC
CASSYKGATYEQYF
>18|TRBV28|TRBJ2-6|.|.
TGTGCCAGCAGTTTAATGGAGGGGATCCGACGTGGGGCCAACGTCCTGACTTTC
CASSLMEGIRRGANVLTF
>16|TRBV3-1/TRBV3-2|TRBJ2-1|.|.
TGTGCCAGCAGCTACGGGGGATCAAGCTCCTACAATGAGCAGTTCTTC
CASSYGGSSSYNEQFF
>18|TRBV7-9|TRBJ2-5|TRBD2|.
TGTGCCAGCAGCCAGGGGCTAGCGGGGGGCGATTTCCAAGAGACCCAGTACTTC
CASSQGLAGGDFQETQYF
>15|TRBV10-3|TRBJ1-2|.|.
TGTGCCATCAGCGGGGGAAGGGGAAGTAACTATGGCTACACCTTC
CAISGGRGSNYGYTF
>15|TRBV9|TRBJ2-5|.|.
TGTGCCAGCAGCGTGGGGGTAGTGGAGGGAGAGACCCAGTACTTC
CASSVGVVEGETQYF
>15|TRBV5-6|TRBJ2-3|TRBD1|.
TGTGCCAGCAGCTACCCACAGGGGAGCACAGATACGCAGTATTTT
CASSYPQGSTDTQYF
>16|TRBV6-2/TRBV6-3|TRBJ1-1|TRBD1|.
TGTGCCAGCATCCCCGGGCAGGGGGCTGCGAACACTGAAGCTTTCTTT
CASIPGQGAANTEAFF
>14|TRBV5-1|TRBJ1-1|.|few
TGCGCCAGCAGCCCTTTATCTCGGGAGGCTGAAGCTTTCTTT
CASSPLSREAEAFF
>15|TRBV6-2/TRBV6-3|TRBJ2-1|.|.
TGTGCCAGCAGTTACTTCGGTGGCGGGTACAATGAGCAGTTCTTC
CASSYFGGGYNEQFF
>15|TRBV6-5|TRBJ1-6|.|.
TGTGCCAGCCGGAATCTGGGGGAGGGAAATTCACCCCTCCACTTT
CASRNLGEGNSPLHF
>15|TRBV5-1|TRBJ2-1|TRBD2|.
TGCGCCAGCACGAGGACTAGCGGGAGAATCGGTGAGCAGTTCTTC
CASTRTSGRIGEQFF
>14|TRBV18|TRBJ2-1|.|.
TGTGCCAGCTCCCATCCCACATATGGCTATGAGCAGTTCTTC
CASSHPTYGYEQFF
>12|TRBV28|TRBJ1-6|.|.
TGTGCCAGCTGCCAGGGTCGATCACCCCTCCACTTT
CASCQGRSPLHF